The source of this TCR beta chain is a study of cytomegalovirus exposure and HLA in healthy donors. The CDR3 runs 16 residues. Germline V gene lookup returns CDR1 SSHAT and CDR2 FNYEAQ (reference sequence). The PCR was carried out with 60 Vbeta primers and 13 Jbeta primers. TCRdb's table, derived via immunoSEQ multiplex PCR, lists solely in-frame clones and lacks some. Of some 110,000 clones in the sample, roughly 82% are singletons; the top ten hold about 13%. Study-wide results and caveats: The study found most TCR sequences rare, yet found some public TCRs in many donors. The classifier, whose performance was assessed in both the original and validation cohorts, reportedly diagnosed cytomegalovirus status with high specificity and sensitivity. Follow-up analysis seemed to connect common viral pathogens with several of the most significant clusters identified. As confirmed in vitro, three CMV-associated chains were specific for CMV antigens.

A remark on this clone: Antigen: not known. At one end the junction does not follow the germline gene, possibly because of a read error.

The sequenced sample consisted of PBMCs. The chain combines TRBV7-7 with TRBJ2-2; D possibly corresponds to TRBD2 (6 bases). The origin of this receptor is a woman in her thirties or forties in good health and CMV-seropositive. The DNA of the CDR3 is TGTGCTAGCAGCTCCCTTATATCATGGGGGGCCGGGGAGCTGTTTTTT. It translates to CASSSLISWGAGELFF.